This TCR beta chain was recorded in a study of naive and memory T cell subsets (dated by TCRdb to between 2016 and 2019). With respect to the entire study: An open-source, UMI-based TCR alpha and beta sequencing pipeline was applied to sorted naive and memory peripheral blood T cell subsets. The functional CMV T cell responses agreed completely with IgG serology results. RNA was DNase-treated and reverse transcribed with TCR constant-region primers, mostly using SuperScript III. Study-level results and caveats: Each clonotype was defined as a single alpha or beta chain sequence rather than as a paired alpha/beta receptor. In both CD4 and CD8 cells, the Gini index increased while Shannon and inverse Simpson diversity decreased from naive through CM, EM and EMRA. TCR abundance followed a power law whose exponent differed between naive and memory subsets but was consistent across the three individuals. The repertoire findings for the naive and memory subsets could not be validated against a ground truth because none was available. After error correction, only a single occurrence was seen for over 85% of naive TCR sequences, so much steeper abundance distributions were produced than in memory subsets. RNA-based TCR counts may be influenced by expression changes linked to T cell activation and differentiation.

Looking up the germline V gene yields CDR1 KGHSY and CDR2 FQNENV. V drops 0 bases and J drops 2 bases, leaving 12 bases in between. The CDR3 runs 16 residues from the cysteine to the phenylalanine. Only the CDR3 DNA is retained, 48 bases long and in frame from the first base. Concerning this clonotype itself: The clone's antigen remains unknown. Base qualities are not recorded, but no much larger clone differs from it by a single base.

The method was UMI-ligation and nested PCR. An equimolar mix of two oligonucleotides covering both TRBC1 and TRBC2 was used as the beta constant-region primer. The ligated cDNA went through four rounds of PCR with nested alpha and beta constant-region primers together with the SP2 primer. A single-stranded oligonucleotide containing the SP2 primer and a 12-nucleotide UMI was joined to the 3' end of the cDNA by T4 RNA ligase 1. Incubation of the ligation reaction was carried out at 16 degrees C for about 19-25 hours. To avoid over-amplification, PCR2 was usually performed as a SYBR Green qPCR and halted once a predetermined threshold was reached. Apart from the first purification, every purification step used Agencourt AMPure XP magnetic beads. Library amounts were measured by Qubit and library quality was assessed on a TapeStation, where the main peak was expected at around 650 bp. The pooled libraries were sequenced on an Illumina MiSeq using v2 2x251 paired-end kits, which usually yielded roughly 0.9-2.3 million reads per sample. Each sample library was pooled at 4 nM, and about 5-7% PhiX was included to improve cluster recognition. Concerning the study's data processing: FASTQ reads processed by Demultiplexor were assigned V and J genes by Decombinator through tag matching that tolerated a single base-pair mismatch. UMIs were used by Collapsinator to correct both sequencing errors and frequency errors arising from PCR heterogeneity. TCRs were translated and CDR3s were extracted from the conserved cysteine to the FGXG phenylalanine by CDR3Translator, with non-productive sequences being flagged. Gini, Shannon entropy and inverse Simpson indices were calculated on repertoires that had been subsampled to equal numbers of UMI-defined TCRs. Within the linear range, a power law was fitted by maximum likelihood to the distributions of clonotype abundance. For one naive CD8 sample, the pipeline and MIGEC produced similar UMI counts, unique TCR numbers and clonal distributions. Repertoires were searched for some 7,000 CMV-associated CDR3 sequences compiled from VDJdb and a published dataset. The raw public reads went through TCRdb reprocessing: fastp at Q25, MiXCR clone calling, in-frame beta chains kept. Every CDR3 protein is listed once, alongside the most common genes and DNA of its rows. The V and J calls and clone size are TCRdb's, not the authors'. The sample table shows 95,000 to 150,000 distinct CDR3 sequences, and roughly 32% are seen once. The biggest ten clones account for 0.75% to 1% of the sample.

TCR alpha and beta chain libraries were amplified separately from the second PCR step onward. To determine each donor's CMV status, fresh PBMCs were stimulated overnight with CMV viral lysate, and IFNgamma production from CD4+ T cells was then assessed. Miltenyi beads were used first to positively select CD4 T cells, and CD8 T cells were then positively selected from the CD4-negative fraction. After staining for CD3, CD4, CD8, CD45RA, CD27 and a live/dead dye, cells were sorted on a BD Aria II into four subsets based on CD45RA and CD27. Blood came from a few healthy volunteers, each fractionated into CD4 and CD8 T cells and then into four differentiation subsets. Approximately 120 ml of peripheral blood was drawn per donor, and PBMC were isolated by Ficoll-Paque PLUS density-gradient centrifugation. Sorted cells were lysed in RLT buffer, after which RNA was extracted using a Qiagen RNeasy kit and stored at -80 degrees C.

The TCR comes from a human donor in good health. The rearranged chain carries TRBV16 and TRBJ2-3, with the D assignment possibly TRBD1 or TRBD2, given 5 matching bases for each. The material sequenced was central memory CD4+ T cells from blood. This specimen's cell subset or site label, interpreted: central memory, CD45RA- CD27+. The DNA reads TGTGCCAGCAGCCAATCAGGGACGGTCTTCACAGATACGCAGTATTTT. It translates as CASSQSGTVFTDTQYF.